This T cell receptor beta chain was identified during a study of blood T cell repertoires in COVID-19. Only a few counts were recorded for this clone. Trimming shortened V by 4 bases and J by 0 bases, and 21 bases separated the two germline ends. The CDR3 is 18 amino acids. Germline assignment: CDR1 MDHEN and CDR2 SYDVKM. All enrollees were about 18 to 100 years old and from 20 to 25 US areas. Sequenced by immunoSEQ multiplex PCR; TCRdb stores in-frame clones only, minus some. Of 150,000 to 200,000 clones detected, approximately 88% appear once; the ten largest clones hold approximately 12%. The sequenced sample was PBMCs or T cells enriched from blood (not recorded which). This receptor was identified in a woman aged 55 to 70 who had recovered from COVID-19. V gene TRBV28 combines with J gene TRBJ1-1; D is unclear. CDR3 sequence: CASSSYRAGRTMNTEAFF. DNA of the CDR3: TGTGCCAGCAGTTCATACCGAGCGGGAAGAACTATGAACACTGAAGCTTTCTTT.